Listed here are 16 T cell receptor beta chains from one sample, sequenced in a study of cytomegalovirus exposure and HLA in healthy donors. Clones were read by immunoSEQ multiplex PCR, and TCRdb kept only the in-frame ones, dropping some. The profile covers about 98,000 clones, with roughly 89% appearing a single time and approximately 4% taken by the ten largest. Sample: PBMCs. The receptors originated from a woman aged 30 to 39 in good health and CMV-seronegative.

This chain uses TRBV7-8 with TRBJ1-2, with D possibly TRBD1 on 5 matching bases. The germline V and J ends were trimmed by 8 bases and 7 bases, with 8 bases remaining between them. The CDR3 has 10 amino acids. Germline CDR1 SGHVS, CDR2 FQNEAQ. The CDR3 DNA reads TGTGCCAGCGGGACTTTTGGCTACACCTTC. Its translation is CASGTFGYTF.

This clone has just a few counts. The chain couples TRBV11-2 to TRBJ2-2, with 11 bases that match TRBD2. V was clipped by 6 bases and J by 9 bases; unmatched bases: 15. Germline V CDR1 and CDR2: SGHAT, FQNNGV. The CDR3 sequence is 17 residues long. In DNA, the CDR3 is TGTGCCAGCAGACCTCTAGCGGGGGGCTCTCTAGCCCGGGAGCTGTTTTTT. Amino acid sequence: CASRPLAGGSLARELFF. The complete variable domain, with remaining parts taken from reference TRBV11-2 and TRBJ2-2, reads EAGVAQSPRYKIIEKRQSVAFWCNPISGHATLYWYQQILGQGPKLLIQFQNNGVVDDSQLPKDRFSAERLKGVDSTLKIQPAKLEDSAVYLCASRPLAGGSLARELFFGEGSRLTVL.

This chain connects TRBV9 to TRBJ2-1; a weak D match, TRBD1 (6 bases). This CDR3 has 14 amino acids. Trimming removed 1 base from V and 6 bases from J, with 11 bases in between. The germline V gene encodes CDR1 SGDLS and CDR2 YYNGEE. This chain's CDR3 is CASSVPKQGNEQFF. The CDR3 coding sequence is TGTGCCAGCAGCGTACCTAAACAGGGCAATGAGCAGTTCTTC.

The chain combines TRBV29-1 with TRBJ2-1; 8 nucleotides match TRBD2. The CDR3 sequence is 13 residues long. J was trimmed by 4 bases and V by 4 bases; bases with no gene match: 3. Germline values: CDR1 SQVTM, CDR2 ANQGSEA. The CDR3 coding sequence is TGCAGCGTTGTTAAGCGGGAGTACAATGAGCAGTTCTTC. Residues: CSVVKREYNEQFF.

Only one count was recorded for this clone. The genes are TRBV6-1 and TRBJ2-7; D remains ambiguous. The CDR3 runs to 12 residues. From germline, CDR1 is MNHNS and CDR2 SASEGT. The V and J ends lost 8 bases and 6 bases respectively, with 14 bases between them. CDR3 sequence: CASSYGALEQYF. For the CDR3, the DNA is TGTGCCAGCTCATACGGTGCCCTCGAGCAGTACTTC.

This chain joins TRBV28 and TRBJ1-2, with TRBD1 matching 7 bases. The CDR3 has 14 amino acids. J lost 6 bases, V lost 4 bases, and 8 bases had no gene match. The germline gives CDR1 MDHEN, CDR2 SYDVKM. CDR3 DNA sequence: TGTGCCAGCAGTTATCCGGGACAGCTAGATGGCTACACCTTC. Its translation: CASSYPGQLDGYTF.

A remark on this clone: The junction departs from the called germline gene at one end, perhaps through a read error. This chain links TRBV29-1 with TRBJ2-1, with 9 bases that match TRBD2. This CDR3 contains 16 residues. The germline V gene encodes CDR1 SQVTM and CDR2 ANQGSEA. CDR3 sequence reads: CSAEIGGRAYASEQFF. The CDR3 nucleotides are TGCAGCGCTGAAATCGGCGGGAGGGCCTATGCGAGTGAGCAGTTCTTC.

The chain carries TRBV4-1 and TRBJ1-1; TRBD1 is a possible D gene (5 bases). The CDR3 has 15 residues. In germline, CDR1 is MGHRA, CDR2 YSYEKL. Trimming shortened V by 0 bases and J by 4 bases, and 12 bases separated the two germline ends. The CDR3 DNA sequence: TGCGCCAGCAGCCAAGAGGTTGCGGGGGGCACTGAAGCTTTCTTT. The encoded protein is CASSQEVAGGTEAFF.

The chain combines TRBV5-1 with TRBJ2-1, with TRBD2 as a possible D gene (6 bases). CDR1 is SGHRS and CDR2 is YFSETQ in the germline V gene. The V gene lost 3 bases and the J gene lost 5 bases, with 9 bases spanning the gap. The CDR3 contains 13 residues. The CDR3 bases are TGCGCCAGCAGCTACGGGACTGACAATGAGCAGTTCTTC. Translated: CASSYGTDNEQFF.

This chain connects TRBV7-8 to TRBJ2-7, with D perhaps TRBD1 (5 bases). The CDR3 has 15 residues. Deletions cut 1 base from V and 3 bases from J, with 13 bases between. CDR1 and CDR2 (germline): SGHVS, FQNEAQ. CDR3 sequence reads: CASSLGAGLYYEQYF. The DNA for the CDR3 is TGTGCCAGCAGCTTAGGGGCAGGGCTATACTACGAGCAGTACTTC.

The rearrangement joins TRBV29-1 to TRBJ2-3; TRBD1 matches 11 bases. Germline V gene sequence: CDR1 SQVTM, CDR2 ANQGSEA. After removal of 7 bases from V and 5 bases from J, the junction contained 8 bases not matched to a gene. CDR3 length: 14 residues. The CDR3 region has the DNA TGCAGCGGAGGAGAGGGGACAGGGGGAGATACGCAGTATTTT. Translation gives CSGGEGTGGDTQYF.

CDR3 residues: CASSLGDGTGLYNEQFF. CDR3 nucleotide sequence: TGTGCCAGCAGCTTGGGCGATGGGACAGGACTATACAATGAGCAGTTCTTC. This chain joins TRBV11-3 and TRBJ2-1, with TRBD1 matching over 8 bases. Germline values: CDR1 SGHNT, CDR2 YENEEA. J gave up 4 bases and V 3 bases, and 11 bases lay outside the gene matches. This CDR3 region has 17 residues. Full variable domain (rest looked up from reference TRBV11-3 and TRBJ2-1): EAGVVQSPRYKIIEKKQPVAFWCNPISGHNTLYWYLQNLGQGPELLIRYENEEAVDDSQLPKDRFSAERLKGVDSTLKIQPAELGDSAVYLCASSLGDGTGLYNEQFFGPGTRLTVL.

Remarks on this clone: Other DNA sequences from this sample encode an identical CDR3 as well. The chain employs TRBV7-3 and TRBJ2-1, with a weak D call TRBD2 (5 bases). The CDR3 consists of 14 residues. V lost 5 bases and J 0 bases, leaving 8 bases between the germline ends. Germline assignment: CDR1 SGHTA and CDR2 FQGTGA. The CDR3 here is CASSPTSSYNEQFF. The CDR3 nucleotides are TGTGCCAGCAGCCCCACTAGCTCCTACAATGAGCAGTTCTTC.

This clone was picked up one time. V is TRBV5-1 and J is TRBJ1-2; D is unresolved. In germline, CDR1 is SGHRS, CDR2 YFSETQ. V lost 7 bases to trimming and J lost 5 bases, with 21 bases between them. The CDR3 extends over 15 amino acids. CDR3 in amino acids: CASPSSGRREYGYTF. CDR3 in DNA: TGCGCCAGCCCGTCCTCGGGGAGGCGGGAGTATGGCTACACCTTC.

The chain employs TRBV5-4 and TRBJ2-3; D is unresolved. Germline CDR1 SGHNT, CDR2 YYREEE (reference sequence). The CDR3 covers 12 residues. V lost 1 base, J lost 2 bases, and 2 bases lay in between. In DNA, the CDR3 is TGTGCCAGCAGCTTGCACACAGATACGCAGTATTTT. This gives the protein CASSLHTDTQYF.

V usage is TRBV18 and J usage is TRBJ2-7, with 7 bases aligning to TRBD1. CDR3 length: 16 residues. The trim removed 1 base at V and 0 bases at J, leaving 6 bases unmatched. CDR1 KGHSH and CDR2 LQKENI come from the germline V gene. The CDR3 bases are TGTGCCAGCTCACCACGACAGGGAAGGGACTCCTACGAGCAGTACTTC. Amino acids: CASSPRQGRDSYEQYF.